The 6 T cell receptor beta chains listed next were all sequenced from one sample in a study of Ad26.COV2.S vaccination and SARS-CoV-2 variants. The assay was immunoSEQ multiplex PCR, and TCRdb's table has in-frame clones only and misses some. The data contain some 420,000 clones, roughly 90% of them singletons. The sample's treatment: roughly 18 received Ad26.COV2.S at low or high dose, single or two shots; about 5 received placebo; per-sample allocation not given. Sampling was performed 63 days after the first vaccine or placebo injection. The source material was peripheral blood, sampled in a trial of Ad26.COV2.S vaccine versus placebo. These receptors all come from a person between 18 and 59 years old who received the Ad26.COV2.S COVID-19 vaccine or a placebo.

V is TRBV30 and J is TRBJ2-7; TRBD1 matches at 9 bases. The CDR3 consists of 15 residues. CDR1 is GTSNPN, CDR2 SVGIG, per germline (reference sequence). With 0 bases clipped from V and 0 bases from J, the junction kept 3 bases outside the gene matches. CDR3 sequence (DNA): TGTGCCTGGAGTGTACGGGACAGGGTCTCCTACGAGCAGTACTTC. Protein sequence: CAWSVRDRVSYEQYF. The full variable domain, completed using reference TRBV30 and TRBJ2-7, is SQTIHQWPATLVQPVGSPLSLECTVEGTSNPNLYWYRQAAGRGLQLLFYSVGIGQISSEVPQNLSASRPQDRQFILSSKKLLLSDSGFYLCAWSVRDRVSYEQYFGPGTRLTVT.

The chain couples TRBV4-2 to TRBJ2-3, with TRBD1 matching over 10 bases. Germline assignment: CDR1 LGHNA and CDR2 YNFKEQ. The CDR3 has 16 residues. J gave up 3 bases and V 0 bases, and 3 bases lay outside the gene matches. CDR3 sequence: CASSQDGQGGTDTQYF. In DNA, the CDR3 is TGTGCCAGCAGCCAAGATGGACAGGGGGGGACAGATACGCAGTATTTT.

The gene calls are TRBV11-2 and TRBJ2-2; D remains unclear. From germline, CDR1 is SGHAT and CDR2 FQNNGV. The V and J ends lost 6 bases and 3 bases respectively, with 8 bases between them. This CDR3 is built from 13 residues. CDR3 sequence reads: CASSRPDTGELFF. CDR3 DNA: TGTGCCAGCAGTCGCCCAGACACCGGGGAGCTGTTTTTT.

This clone was detected once. This chain joins TRBV27 and TRBJ1-6; D possibly corresponds to TRBD1 (6 bases). The CDR3 runs to 14 residues. The germline gives CDR1 MNHEY, CDR2 SMNVEV (reference sequence). Trimming removed 6 bases at V and 10 bases at J, with 16 bases between. The DNA for the CDR3 is TGTGCCAGCAGGCGACAGGTGGAGGGCTCACCCCTCCACTTT. Translating it yields CASRRQVEGSPLHF.

This clone was observed once. V is TRBV29-1 and J is TRBJ2-5; no definite D call. The CDR3 is 12 amino acids. V gave up 6 bases and J gave up 4 bases, with 12 bases separating them. In germline, CDR1 is SQVTM, CDR2 ANQGSEA. CDR3 residues: CSVAAEPETQYF. In nucleotides, the CDR3 is TGCAGCGTAGCCGCAGAGCCAGAGACCCAGTACTTC.

This sequence joins TRBV11-2 and TRBJ2-2; the match to TRBD2 covers 13 bases. There are 16 residues in the CDR3. In germline, CDR1 is SGHAT, CDR2 FQNNGV. The V segment lost 3 bases and the J segment 8 bases; nucleotides outside the gene matches: 6. CDR3 nucleotide sequence: TGTGCCAGCAGCTTGGGACTAGCGGGGCGTGAAGGGGAGCTGTTTTTT. It translates to CASSLGLAGREGELFF.